The clone carrying this T cell receptor beta chain appeared a few times. Its antigen remains unknown. The PCR employed 60 Vbeta primers together with 13 Jbeta primers. Per the authors' pipeline: In a later analysis, about 12 million of about 80 million unique beta chains occurred in at least two donors. Repertoires were generated with immunoSEQ multiplex PCR, while TCRdb's copy carries only in-frame clones and drops some. The D gene and trimming were derived from the DNA, and the V and J assignments and clone size from that table. The sample includes about 190,000 clones, about four fifths seen only once; the top ten take approximately 5%. The data stem from a study of cytomegalovirus exposure and HLA in healthy donors. Study in general: Prior work identified 95 million to 120 million unique TCR beta sequences in 150 million to 200 million T cells. Study-level findings and limits: Across donors, presence/absence analyses took sequencing depth to be roughly uniform.

The CDR3 extends over 15 amino acids. Germline V gene lookup returns CDR1 SGHDN and CDR2 FVKESK. V gave up 0 bases and J gave up 2 bases; unmatched junction bases: 4. Sequenced: PBMCs. The chain joins TRBV14 to TRBJ2-7, with 7 nucleotides matching TRBD2. This clonotype was sampled from a man under 40 in good health and CMV-seropositive. CDR3: CASSQDRAGAYEQYF. The CDR3 nucleotides read TGTGCCAGCAGCCAAGATAGGGCGGGAGCCTACGAGCAGTACTTC.